Sequencing of this T cell receptor beta chain was carried out in a study of blood T cell repertoires in COVID-19. Produced via immunoSEQ multiplex PCR; TCRdb's table is partial and in-frame only. The sample holds roughly 53,000 clones, approximately 82% seen once. The CDR3 contains 15 residues. V lost 1 base to trimming and J lost 11 bases, with 20 bases between them. Per the germline V gene, CDR1 is SGHDN and CDR2 is FVKESK. This clonotype was obtained from a human donor in a cohort sampled during active COVID-19. Specimen: peripheral blood. This chain uses TRBV14 with TRBJ1-1, with D maybe TRBD1 (5 bases). Here the CDR3 reads CASSQGTPWGESAFF. CDR3 nucleotide sequence: TGTGCCAGCAGCCAAGGAACCCCCTGGGGGGAGAGTGCTTTCTTT.